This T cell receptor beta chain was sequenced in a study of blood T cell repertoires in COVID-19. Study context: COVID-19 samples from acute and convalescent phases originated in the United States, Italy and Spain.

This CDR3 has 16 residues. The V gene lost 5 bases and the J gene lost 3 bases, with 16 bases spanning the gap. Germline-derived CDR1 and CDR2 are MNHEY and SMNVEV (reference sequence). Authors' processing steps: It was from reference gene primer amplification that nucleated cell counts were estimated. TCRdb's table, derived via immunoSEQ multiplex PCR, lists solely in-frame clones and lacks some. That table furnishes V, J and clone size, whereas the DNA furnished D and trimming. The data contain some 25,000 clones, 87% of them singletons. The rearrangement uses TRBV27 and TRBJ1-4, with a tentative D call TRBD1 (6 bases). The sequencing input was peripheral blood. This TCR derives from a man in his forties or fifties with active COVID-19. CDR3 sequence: CASSARRGAANEKLFF. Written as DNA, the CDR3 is TGTGCCAGCAGTGCCCGCCGGGGGGCCGCTAATGAAAAACTGTTTTTT.